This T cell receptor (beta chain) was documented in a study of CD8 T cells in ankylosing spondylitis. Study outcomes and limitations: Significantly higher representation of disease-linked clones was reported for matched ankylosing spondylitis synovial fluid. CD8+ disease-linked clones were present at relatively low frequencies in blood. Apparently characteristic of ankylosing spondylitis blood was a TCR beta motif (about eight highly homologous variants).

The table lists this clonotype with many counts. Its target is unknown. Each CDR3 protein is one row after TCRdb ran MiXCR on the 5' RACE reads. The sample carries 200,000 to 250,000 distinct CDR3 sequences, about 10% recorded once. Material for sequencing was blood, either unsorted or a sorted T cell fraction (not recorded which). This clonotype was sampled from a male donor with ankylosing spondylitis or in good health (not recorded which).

The chain's CDR3 is CSAPPSYRSKNNEQFF. CDR3 nucleotides: TGCAGTGCTCCTCCTTCCTACAGGAGTAAAAACAATGAGCAGTTCTTC. The J gene is TRBJ2-1, the V gene TRBV20-1; a possible D gene is TRBD1 (5 bases). Germline values: CDR1 DFQATT, CDR2 SNEGSKA (reference sequence). The V end lost 5 bases, the J end lost 5 bases, and 22 bases lay between the germline ends. The CDR3 is 16 amino acids.